The 20 T cell receptor beta chains below were found in one sample sequenced in a study of early T cells in non-severe SARS-CoV-2 infection. In TCRdb, the 5' RACE reads were re-called with MiXCR into one record per CDR3 protein. The repertoire holds more than 55,000 distinct CDR3 sequences, around 9.3% seen once, with around 17% in the top ten. Sequenced sample: whole blood. Receptors originate from an adult who was a healthcare worker with PCR-confirmed SARS-CoV-2 infection or an uninfected control (not recorded which).

The sample holds a few counts of this clonotype. The V and J genes are TRBV6-5 and TRBJ1-3; D not resolved. CDR3 length: 15 amino acids. In germline, CDR1 is MNHEY, CDR2 SVGAGI. V was trimmed by 0 bases and J by 4 bases, leaving 10 bases between them. The CDR3 here is CASSYSWSLGNTIYF. The DNA of the CDR3 is TGTGCCAGCAGTTACTCGTGGAGTCTCGGAAACACCATATATTTT.

The chain links TRBV20-1 to TRBJ1-2, with 9 bases matching TRBD1. Germline loops: CDR1 DFQATT, CDR2 SNEGSKA (reference sequence). V gave up 4 bases and J gave up 8 bases; unmatched junction bases: 11. The CDR3 runs 14 residues. The CDR3 reads CSAKPGQGLRGYTF. CDR3 coding DNA: TGCAGTGCTAAACCGGGACAGGGACTCCGCGGCTACACCTTC.

The chain carries TRBV6-2 or TRBV6-3 and TRBJ2-1; a weak D match, TRBD2 (6 bases). The CDR3 totals 13 residues. V gave up 7 bases and J gave up 4 bases, with 11 bases separating them. Germline V gene sequence: CDR1 MNHEY, CDR2 SVGEGT. The CDR3 DNA follows: TGTGCCAGCACGGAGGGGCCATACAATGAGCAGTTCTTC. Translated, it gives CASTEGPYNEQFF.

This clonotype showed up just a few times. The chain has TRBV2 and TRBJ2-7; 8 bases align to TRBD2. This CDR3 is built from 14 residues. V lost 3 bases to trimming and J lost 2 bases; unmatched junction nucleotides: 3. The germline CDR1 and CDR2 sequences are SNHLY and FYNNEI. CDR3 residues: CASSDRAGAYEQYF. CDR3 nucleotides: TGTGCCAGCAGTGATCGAGCGGGAGCCTACGAGCAGTACTTC. Variable domain in full (rest from reference TRBV2 and TRBJ2-7): EPEVTQTPSHQVTQMGQEVILRCVPISNHLYFYWYRQILGQKVEFLVSFYNNEISEKSEIFDDQFSVERPDGSNFTLKIRSTKLEDSAMYFCASSDRAGAYEQYFGPGTRLTVT.

This chain links TRBV7-9 with TRBJ1-3; 10 positions agree with TRBD1. The germline V gene has CDR1 SEHNR and CDR2 FQNEAQ (reference sequence). The CDR3 sequence is 16 residues long. The ends lost 4 bases at V and 4 bases at J; junction bases unmatched: 7. The CDR3 DNA reads as TGTGCCAGCAGCTCGGGACAGGGGAGTATGGGAAACACCATATATTTT. Protein sequence: CASSSGQGSMGNTIYF.

The J gene is TRBJ2-7, the V gene TRBV20-1; D possibly corresponds to TRBD1 (6 bases). Per germline, CDR1 DFQATT and CDR2 SNEGSKA (reference sequence). This CDR3 is built from 12 residues. The V gene lost 0 bases and the J gene lost 4 bases, with 7 bases spanning the gap. DNA of the CDR3: TGCAGTGCTAGAGAGGACAGTTACGAGCAGTACTTC. Protein product: CSAREDSYEQYF.

This clonotype was detected many times. This sequence joins TRBV27 and TRBJ2-3; D remains ambiguous. V was clipped by 2 bases and J by 7 bases, with 19 bases between them. CDR3 length: 16 amino acids. Per the germline V gene, CDR1 is MNHEY and CDR2 is SMNVEV (reference sequence). In nucleotides, the CDR3 is TGTGCCAGCAGTTTAAACGGACCGGAAGTCCGGCATACGCAGTATTTT. Translated: CASSLNGPEVRHTQYF.

The chain uses TRBV15 and TRBJ1-3; tentative D call: TRBD1 (5 bases). This CDR3 is built from 14 residues. Trimming left V 7 bases short and J 4 bases short, with 14 bases between. Germline V gene sequence: CDR1 LNHNV, CDR2 YYDKDF (reference sequence). The CDR3 protein is CATTRAGRGNTIYF. CDR3 sequence (DNA): TGTGCCACCACTCGGGCAGGGAGAGGAAACACCATATATTTT.

This clonotype came up many times. One junction end does not reproduce the germline sequence, and a read error may be involved. The rearrangement links TRBV2 to TRBJ2-1; TRBD2 matches 9 bases. The CDR3 runs 18 residues. The V gene's germline CDR1 is SNHLY and CDR2 FYNNEI. As DNA, the CDR3 is TGTGCCAGCAGCGAAGAAGGACCCAGCGGGAGGCCCCGCAATGAGCAGTTCTTC. Its translation: CASSEEGPSGRPRNEQFF.

This clonotype came up many times. The CDR3 reads CASSYLAGSTDTQYF. CDR3 bases: TGTGCCAGCAGTTACCTAGCGGGAAGCACAGATACGCAGTATTTT. The rearrangement joins TRBV27 to TRBJ2-3, with TRBD2 identical over 9 bases. Germline CDR1 MNHEY, CDR2 SMNVEV (reference sequence). CDR3 size: 15 residues. V dropped 4 bases and J dropped 0; count of bases not matched to a gene: 2.

The chain links TRBV28 to TRBJ2-7, with D possibly matching TRBD2 (5 bases). Germline assignment: CDR1 MDHEN and CDR2 SYDVKM. The CDR3 extends over 14 amino acids. The ends were cut back, 3 bases at V and 2 bases at J, with 11 bases in the middle. This CDR3 is CASSLGSVPYEQYF. As DNA, the CDR3 is TGTGCCAGCAGTTTGGGTAGCGTACCCTACGAGCAGTACTTC.

This clonotype has more than one count but fewer than ten. V and J are TRBV2 and TRBJ2-7, with 8 bases fitting TRBD1. Germline CDR1 and CDR2: SNHLY and FYNNEI. CDR3 length equals 15 residues. V was pared by 6 bases and J by 0 bases, with 7 bases of the junction left unmatched. Written as DNA, the CDR3 is TGTGCCAGCAGCACTGACAGGGGCCGCTCCTACGAGCAGTACTTC. The encoded protein is CASSTDRGRSYEQYF.

The sample holds many counts of this clonotype. V and J are TRBV27 and TRBJ2-1, with 9 bases lining up with TRBD1. CDR1 and CDR2 (germline): MNHEY, SMNVEV (reference sequence). The CDR3 runs 15 residues. J gave up 4 bases and V 5 bases, and 6 bases lay outside the gene matches. DNA for the CDR3: TGTGCCAGCAGTCCCGCCGGGACAGGGTACAATGAGCAGTTCTTC. Translating it yields CASSPAGTGYNEQFF.

This clonotype was observed at least ten times. V gene TRBV28 combines with J gene TRBJ2-1; D is possibly TRBD1 or TRBD2 (5 bases each). V was pared by 5 bases and J by 6 bases, with 14 bases between. Germline V gene data show CDR1 as MDHEN and CDR2 as SYDVKM. This CDR3 contains 14 residues. CDR3 region: CASSPPGTSNEQFF. The CDR3 DNA sequence: TGTGCCAGCAGTCCTCCCGGGACCAGCAATGAGCAGTTCTTC. Supplemented by reference TRBV28 and TRBJ2-1, the full variable domain reads DVKVTQSSRYLVKRTGEKVFLECVQDMDHENMFWYRQDPGLGLRLIYFSYDVKMKEKGDIPEGYSVSREKKERFSLILESASTNQTSMYLCASSPPGTSNEQFFGPGTRLTVL.

This clonotype was seen repeatedly, ten times or more. The genes are TRBV6-2 or TRBV6-3 and TRBJ1-5, with a tentative D call TRBD1 (5 bases). This CDR3 has 20 amino acids. Trimming removed 2 bases at V and 3 bases at J, with 26 bases between. Germline CDR1 MNHEY, CDR2 SVGEGT. In DNA form, the CDR3 reads TGTGCCAGCAGTTACCCGCCGGTTGGTCCGGGGGTTACTCCCAATCAGCCCCAGCATTTT. It encodes CASSYPPVGPGVTPNQPQHF.

This clonotype occurred many times. The rearrangement joins TRBV5-4 to TRBJ2-7; D is tentatively TRBD1 or TRBD2 (5 bases each). CDR3 length: 15 residues. Germline-derived CDR1 and CDR2 are SGHNT and YYREEE (reference sequence). The germline V and J ends were trimmed by 0 bases and 0 bases, with 10 bases remaining between them. In DNA, the CDR3 is TGTGCCAGCAGCTTGGGAGGGACCTCCTCCTACGAGCAGTACTTC. The encoded protein is CASSLGGTSSYEQYF.

This clonotype was observed at least ten times. The genes are TRBV24-1 and TRBJ2-1; the match to TRBD2 covers 11 bases. This CDR3 has 18 residues. Germline CDR1 and CDR2: KGHDR and SFDVKD. J gave up 0 bases and V 8 bases, and 11 bases lay outside the gene matches. The CDR3 DNA reads as TGTGCCACCAAGTCCCCTAGCGGGAGGATCTTCTCCTACAATGAGCAGTTCTTC. It yields the protein CATKSPSGRIFSYNEQFF.

This rearrangement joins TRBV5-6 to TRBJ1-1; D is perhaps TRBD1 (6 bases). This CDR3 has 15 residues. The germline CDR1 and CDR2 sequences are SGHDT and YYEEEE. The V and J ends lost 1 base and 0 bases respectively, with 10 bases between them. The CDR3 spells CASSLSYRVNTEAFF. DNA of the CDR3: TGTGCCAGCAGCTTGTCGTACAGGGTGAACACTGAAGCTTTCTTT.

The CDR3 sequence: CASSLDGGRVDTQYF. The CDR3 DNA sequence: TGCGCCAGCAGCTTGGATGGGGGGCGCGTCGATACGCAGTATTTT. The chain employs TRBV5-1 and TRBJ2-3; D possibly uses TRBD1 or TRBD2 (6 bases each). Between the trimmed V and J ends, which lost 0 bases and 6 bases, there was a span of 14 bases. The CDR3 extends over 15 amino acids. The germline V gene encodes CDR1 SGHRS and CDR2 YFSETQ.

In its sample, this clonotype was seen many times. The genes are TRBV6-2 or TRBV6-3 and TRBJ1-1; weak D call: TRBD1 (5 bases). Germline CDR1 MNHEY, CDR2 SVGEGT. V shed 0 bases and J shed 6 bases, with 8 bases lying between them. This CDR3 has 13 amino acids. The CDR3 loop is CASSYSTGAEAFF. CDR3 DNA sequence: TGTGCCAGCAGTTACTCGACGGGGGCTGAAGCTTTCTTT.